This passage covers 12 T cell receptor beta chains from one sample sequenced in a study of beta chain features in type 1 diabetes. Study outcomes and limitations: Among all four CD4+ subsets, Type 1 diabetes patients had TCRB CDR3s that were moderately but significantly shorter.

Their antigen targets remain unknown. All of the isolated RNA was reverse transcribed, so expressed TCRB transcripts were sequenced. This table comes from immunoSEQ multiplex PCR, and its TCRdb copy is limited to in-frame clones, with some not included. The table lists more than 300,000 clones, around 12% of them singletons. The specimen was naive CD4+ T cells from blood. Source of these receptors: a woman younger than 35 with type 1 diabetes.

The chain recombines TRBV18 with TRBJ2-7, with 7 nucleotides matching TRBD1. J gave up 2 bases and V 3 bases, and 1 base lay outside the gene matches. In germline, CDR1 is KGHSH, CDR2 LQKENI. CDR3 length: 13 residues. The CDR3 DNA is TGTGCCAGCTCACCCGACAGGGCCTACGAGCAGTACTTC. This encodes CASSPDRAYEQYF.

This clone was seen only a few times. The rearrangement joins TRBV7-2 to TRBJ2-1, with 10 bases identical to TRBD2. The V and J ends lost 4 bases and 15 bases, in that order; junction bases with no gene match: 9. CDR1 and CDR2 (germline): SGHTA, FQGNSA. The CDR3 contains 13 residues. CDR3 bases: TGTGCCAGCAGCTCCAGCCTAGCGGGAGTGTGGTTCTTC. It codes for CASSSSLAGVWFF. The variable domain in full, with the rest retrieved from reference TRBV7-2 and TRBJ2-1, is GAGVSQSPSNKVTEKGKDVELRCDPISGHTALYWYRQSLGQGLEFLIYFQGNSAPDKSGLPSDRFSAERTGGSVSTLTIQRTQQEDSAVYLCASSSSLAGVWFFGPGTRLTVL.

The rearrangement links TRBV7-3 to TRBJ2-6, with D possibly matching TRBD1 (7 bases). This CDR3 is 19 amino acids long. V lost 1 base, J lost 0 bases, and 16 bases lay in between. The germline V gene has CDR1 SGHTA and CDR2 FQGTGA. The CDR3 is CASSLMGQGGFSGANVLTF. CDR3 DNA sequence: TGTGCCAGCAGCTTAATGGGCCAGGGGGGTTTCTCTGGGGCCAACGTCCTGACTTTC.

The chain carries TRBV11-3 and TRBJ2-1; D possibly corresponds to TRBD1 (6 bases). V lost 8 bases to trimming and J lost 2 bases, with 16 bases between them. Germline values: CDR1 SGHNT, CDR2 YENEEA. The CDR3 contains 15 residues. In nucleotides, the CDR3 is TGTGCCAGCGGGTGGGGGCAGGGTGCCTACAATGAGCAGTTCTTC. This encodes CASGWGQGAYNEQFF.

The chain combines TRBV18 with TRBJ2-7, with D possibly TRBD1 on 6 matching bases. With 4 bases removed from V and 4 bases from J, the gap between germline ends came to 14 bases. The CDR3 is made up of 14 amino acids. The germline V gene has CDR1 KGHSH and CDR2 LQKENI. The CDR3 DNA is TGTGCCAGCTCACTTGTTACAGGGTCTTACGAGCAGTACTTC. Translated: CASSLVTGSYEQYF.

This CDR3 is CASSSLADSSYNEQFF. Here the CDR3 DNA reads TGTGCCAGCAGCTCACTAGCGGATAGCTCCTACAATGAGCAGTTCTTC. The chain is built from TRBV7-9 and TRBJ2-1; TRBD2 aligns across 8 bases. The CDR3 runs 16 residues. From germline, CDR1 is SEHNR and CDR2 FQNEAQ (reference sequence). V shed 4 bases and J 0 bases; nucleotides not matched to a gene: 5. Supplemented by reference TRBV7-9 and TRBJ2-1, the full variable domain reads DTGVSQNPRHKITKRGQNVTFRCDPISEHNRLYWYRQTLGQGPEFLTYFQNEAQLEKSRLLSDRFSAERPKGSFSTLEIQRTEQGDSAMYLCASSSLADSSYNEQFFGPGTRLTVL.

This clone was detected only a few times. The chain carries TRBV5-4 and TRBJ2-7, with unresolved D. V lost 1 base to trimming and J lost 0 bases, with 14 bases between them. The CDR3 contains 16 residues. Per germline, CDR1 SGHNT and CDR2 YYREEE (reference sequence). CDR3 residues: CASSLQAGRDSYEQYF. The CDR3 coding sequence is TGTGCCAGCAGCTTGCAGGCAGGTCGCGACTCCTACGAGCAGTACTTC.

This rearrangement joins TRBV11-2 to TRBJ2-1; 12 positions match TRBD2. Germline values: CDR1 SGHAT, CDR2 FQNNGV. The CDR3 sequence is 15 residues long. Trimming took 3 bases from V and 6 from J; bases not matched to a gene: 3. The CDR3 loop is CASSLLAGGINEQFF. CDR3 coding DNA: TGTGCCAGCAGCTTGCTAGCGGGGGGGATCAATGAGCAGTTCTTC.

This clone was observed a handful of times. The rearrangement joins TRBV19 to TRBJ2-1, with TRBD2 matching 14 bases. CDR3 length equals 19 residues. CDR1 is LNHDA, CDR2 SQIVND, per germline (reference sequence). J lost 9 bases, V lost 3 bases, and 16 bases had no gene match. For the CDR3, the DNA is TGTGCCAGTAGTATGAGAGCCGCCCGCGGACTAGCGGGAGGTTCTGAGCAGTTCTTC. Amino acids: CASSMRAARGLAGGSEQFF.

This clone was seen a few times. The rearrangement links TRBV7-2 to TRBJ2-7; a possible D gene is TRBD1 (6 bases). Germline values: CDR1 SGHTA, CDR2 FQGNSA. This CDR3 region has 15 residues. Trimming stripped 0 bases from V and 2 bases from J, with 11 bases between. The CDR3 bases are TGTGCCAGCAGCTTAGCGGGGGCCGTTGCCTACGAGCAGTACTTC. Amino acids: CASSLAGAVAYEQYF.

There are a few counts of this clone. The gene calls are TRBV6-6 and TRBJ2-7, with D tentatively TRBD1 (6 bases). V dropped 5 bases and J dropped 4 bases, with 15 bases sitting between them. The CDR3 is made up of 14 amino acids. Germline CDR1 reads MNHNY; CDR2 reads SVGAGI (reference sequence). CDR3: CASSLQGQGYEQYF. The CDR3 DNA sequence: TGTGCCAGCAGTCTTCAGGGGCAGGGGTACGAGCAGTACTTC.

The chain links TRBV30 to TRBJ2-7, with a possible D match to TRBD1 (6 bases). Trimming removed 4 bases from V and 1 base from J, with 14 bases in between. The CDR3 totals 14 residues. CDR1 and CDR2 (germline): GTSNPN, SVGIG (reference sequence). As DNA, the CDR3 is TGTGCCTGGACCGAGCAGGGGCTATCCTACGAGCAGTACTTC. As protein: CAWTEQGLSYEQYF.